These 23 T cell receptor beta chains came from one sample sequenced in a study of vaccination and CD4 T cells after COVID-19. Sequenced with the Oncomine TCR Beta short-read assay was DNA taken from cultured CD4+ T cells. TCRdb analysed the PCR reads with MiXCR anew, one entry per CDR3 protein. Among about 15,000 distinct CDR3 sequences listed, 48% were seen once. Their recognized antigens are unknown. The treatment was: roughly ten-day PBMC culture with coronavirus spike peptide pools or control peptides (ViraFEST assay). Sequencing was carried out using CD4+ T cells from blood, cultured in vitro. These receptors were collected from a human donor who had recovered from COVID-19.

The V gene is TRBV24-1, the J gene TRBJ1-1; TRBD1 aligns across 11 bases. V shed 5 bases and J 4 bases; nucleotides not matched to a gene: 8. The V gene's germline CDR1 is KGHDR and CDR2 SFDVKD. This CDR3 has 16 residues. CDR3 sequence: CATSAGTGGVGTEAFF. The CDR3 DNA follows: TGTGCCACCAGTGCGGGGACAGGGGGTGTGGGCACTGAAGCTTTCTTT.

The chain couples TRBV18 to TRBJ1-2; D ambiguous. The CDR3 is made up of 15 amino acids. Germline V gives CDR1 KGHSH, CDR2 LQKENI. V dropped 3 bases and J dropped 3 bases, with 14 bases sitting between them. The CDR3 DNA reads as TGTGCCAGCTCACCCGGGCCTCATGGGGACTATGGCTACACCTTC. Protein product: CASSPGPHGDYGYTF. Using reference TRBV18 and TRBJ1-2 for the parts outside the CDR3, the full variable domain is NAGVMQNPRHLVRRRGQEARLRCSPMKGHSHVYWYRQLPEEGLKFMVYLQKENIIDESGMPKERFSAEFPKEGPSILRIQQVVRGDSAAYFCASSPGPHGDYGYTFGSGTRLTVV.

This chain links TRBV7-2 with TRBJ2-1; the match to TRBD2 covers 7 bases. The CDR3 consists of 16 residues. CDR1 and CDR2 (germline): SGHTA, FQGNSA. V lost 4 bases to trimming and J lost 7 bases; unmatched junction nucleotides: 13. CDR3 region: CASSSPAVLGGNEQFF. Here the CDR3 DNA reads TGTGCCAGCAGCTCGCCCGCTGTCTTGGGGGGGAATGAGCAGTTCTTC.

The CDR3 sequence is CASSPPSGTSGGGETQYF. The CDR3 region has the DNA TGTGCCAGCAGTCCCCCGAGCGGGACTAGCGGGGGCGGCGAGACCCAGTACTTC. The chain carries TRBV6-1 and TRBJ2-5; TRBD2 agrees at 14 bases. The CDR3 totals 18 residues. The germline V gene has CDR1 MNHNS and CDR2 SASEGT. Trimming took 5 bases from V and 5 from J; bases not matched to a gene: 13.

This clonotype was observed a handful of times. V usage is TRBV7-9 and J usage is TRBJ1-6; maybe TRBD1 (6 bases). V was pared by 6 bases and J by 7 bases, with 13 bases between. CDR3 length: 14 residues. Germline CDR1 reads SEHNR; CDR2 reads FQNEAQ (reference sequence). The DNA of the CDR3 is TGTGCCAGCAGGGCTGACACAGGGAATTCACCCCTCCACTTT. Translating gives CASRADTGNSPLHF.

The rearrangement links TRBV5-4 to TRBJ1-1, with a possible D match to TRBD1 (5 bases). Deletions cut 2 bases from V and 4 bases from J, with 24 bases between. This CDR3 is built from 18 residues. Germline assignment: CDR1 SGHNT and CDR2 YYREEE (reference sequence). The CDR3 DNA follows: TGTGCCAGCAGCTTAGACCCACAGATGTGGATGGGGACCACTGAAGCTTTCTTT. Its translation: CASSLDPQMWMGTTEAFF.

The rearrangement joins TRBV5-1 to TRBJ2-2; possibly TRBD2 for D (6 bases). The germline V gene has CDR1 SGHRS and CDR2 YFSETQ. The V end was cut by 4 bases, the J end by 1 base, with 11 bases between. This CDR3 comprises 15 residues. CDR3 DNA sequence: TGCGCCAGCAGCCCCGCAGCGGGGAACACCGGGGAGCTGTTTTTT. It specifies CASSPAAGNTGELFF.

This clonotype showed up just a few times. The chain recombines TRBV27 with TRBJ1-5, with a weak D call TRBD1 (6 bases). The CDR3 is 15 residues long. Germline CDR1 reads MNHEY; CDR2 reads SMNVEV (reference sequence). The V end was cut by 3 bases, the J end by 7 bases, with 16 bases between. CDR3 loop: CASSLGWGLGQPQHF. CDR3 bases: TGTGCCAGCAGTTTGGGTTGGGGGCTCGGCCAGCCCCAGCATTTT.

V usage is TRBV7-2 and J usage is TRBJ2-7; 8 bases align to TRBD2. Germline V gives CDR1 SGHTA, CDR2 FQGNSA. The CDR3 consists of 15 residues. Trimming removed 1 base from V and 3 bases from J; junction bases left unmatched: 5. The CDR3 DNA is TGTGCCAGCAGCTTAGTTAGCGGGGCCCGCTACGAGCAGTACTTC. This translates into CASSLVSGARYEQYF.

The rearrangement joins TRBV6-1 to TRBJ1-6; D uncertain. The CDR3 length is 12 residues. The V gene lost 7 bases and the J gene lost 8 bases, with 9 bases spanning the gap. Germline V gene data show CDR1 as MNHNS and CDR2 as SASEGT. The CDR3 loop reads CASMVSYSPLHF. The CDR3 coding sequence is TGTGCCAGCATGGTCAGCTATTCACCCCTCCACTTT.

This clonotype ranks as medium-sized. The V and J genes are TRBV2 and TRBJ1-4; D gene ambiguous. CDR3 length: 16 amino acids. The V gene's germline CDR1 is SNHLY and CDR2 FYNNEI. V lost 3 bases to trimming and J lost 0 bases, with 11 bases between them. The CDR3 DNA sequence: TGTGCCAGCAGTGAGGGCAGCCACGCAACTAATGAAAAACTGTTTTTT. The encoded protein is CASSEGSHATNEKLFF.

The V call is TRBV29-1, the J call TRBJ1-5; D unclear. The germline V gene encodes CDR1 SQVTM and CDR2 ANQGSEA. CDR3 length: 12 amino acids. Trimming removed 5 bases at V and 0 bases at J, with 5 bases between. This CDR3 is CSVSSSNQPQHF. CDR3 coding DNA: TGCAGCGTTTCGTCTAGCAATCAGCCCCAGCATTTT.

V usage is TRBV4-2 and J usage is TRBJ2-7; 9 bases align to TRBD2. Germline V gene sequence: CDR1 LGHNA, CDR2 YNFKEQ. Losses at the gene ends were 1 base for V and 4 bases for J; bases not matched to a gene: 11. CDR3 length equals 17 residues. CDR3: CASSQALAGAFKYEQYF. The CDR3 nucleotides read TGTGCCAGCAGCCAAGCCTTAGCGGGAGCTTTTAAATACGAGCAGTACTTC.

This clonotype turned up a few times. V and J are TRBV29-1 and TRBJ1-5; 8 bases agree with TRBD1. The junction had 8 bases not matched to a gene; V was cut back by 7 bases and J by 6 bases. The CDR3 totals 13 residues. Germline values: CDR1 SQVTM, CDR2 ANQGSEA. The CDR3 region is CSALGQVGQPQHF. The CDR3 DNA follows: TGCAGCGCGTTGGGACAGGTCGGTCAGCCCCAGCATTTT. Variable domain in full (rest from reference TRBV29-1 and TRBJ1-5): SAVISQKPSRDICQRGTSLTIQCQVDSQVTMMFWYRQQPGQSLTLIATANQGSEATYESGFVIDKFPISRPNLTFSTLTVSNMSPEDSSIYLCSALGQVGQPQHFGDGTRLSIL.

This clonotype came up a few times. The V and J genes are TRBV15 and TRBJ2-5; 9 bases align to TRBD1. The CDR3 spans 14 residues. CDR1 LNHNV and CDR2 YYDKDF come from the germline V gene (reference sequence). With 4 bases clipped from V and 5 bases from J, the junction kept 5 bases outside the gene matches. Written as DNA, the CDR3 is TGTGCCACCAGCATCGACAGGGGGGGGGAGACCCAGTACTTC. Residues: CATSIDRGGETQYF.

The CDR3 loop reads CASSIDPQAYGYTF. The CDR3 nucleotides read TGTGCCAGTAGTATAGATCCGCAGGCCTATGGCTACACCTTC. The chain links TRBV19 to TRBJ1-2; D remains ambiguous. The germline gives CDR1 LNHDA, CDR2 SQIVND (reference sequence). This CDR3 is built from 14 residues. Trimming removed 0 bases from V and 4 bases from J, with 9 bases in between.

The V gene is TRBV11-3, the J gene TRBJ2-3; D may be TRBD1 or TRBD2 (7 bases each). CDR3 length equals 17 residues. Germline CDR1 is SGHNT and CDR2 is YENEEA. V was clipped by 6 bases and J by 0 bases, with 19 bases between them. CDR3 amino acids: CASSLMGGTASTDTQYF. In DNA form, the CDR3 reads TGTGCCAGCAGTTTGATGGGAGGGACAGCGAGCACAGATACGCAGTATTTT.

The table lists this clonotype with a few counts. The rearrangement links TRBV10-3 to TRBJ2-2; 10 nucleotides line up with TRBD1. With V trimmed by 7 bases and J by 0 bases, 2 bases remained unmatched. Germline CDR1 reads ENHRY; CDR2 reads SYGVKD. There are 15 residues in the CDR3. CDR3: CAIKGTGANTGELFF. For the CDR3, the DNA is TGTGCCATCAAGGGGACAGGGGCGAACACCGGGGAGCTGTTTTTT.

This chain joins TRBV11-2 and TRBJ2-2, with D possibly being TRBD1 or TRBD2 (7 bases each). V lost 5 bases and J lost 6, with 19 bases in between. This CDR3 has 16 residues. CDR1 is SGHAT, CDR2 FQNNGV, per germline. CDR3 protein: CASSRTGAGGPGELFF. The CDR3 DNA is TGTGCCAGCAGCCGCACAGGGGCCGGGGGGCCCGGGGAGCTGTTTTTT.

This chain joins TRBV18 and TRBJ1-1, with a tentative D call TRBD1 (5 bases). The V and J ends lost 4 bases and 0 bases respectively, with 15 bases between them. There are 16 residues in the CDR3. Germline V gene data show CDR1 as KGHSH and CDR2 as LQKENI. The CDR3 reads CASSQYTAGLNTEAFF. CDR3 coding DNA: TGTGCCAGCTCACAATACACAGCGGGACTGAACACTGAAGCTTTCTTT.

In its sample, this clonotype was seen a few times. The rearrangement uses TRBV27 and TRBJ2-3, with TRBD2 identical over 12 bases. The length of the CDR3 is 19 residues. Per the germline V gene, CDR1 is MNHEY and CDR2 is SMNVEV (reference sequence). V was clipped by 5 bases and J by 2 bases; unmatched bases: 14. In nucleotides, the CDR3 is TGTGCCAGCAGTCTAGGGGGGCGACTAGCGGGAGAGATCACAGATACGCAGTATTTT. Translated: CASSLGGRLAGEITDTQYF.

This clonotype was counted between two and nine times. The chain links TRBV28 to TRBJ1-6; tentative D call: TRBD1 (5 bases). V lost 3 bases to trimming and J lost 9 bases, with 15 bases between them. CDR1 and CDR2 from the germline V gene are MDHEN and SYDVKM. The CDR3 has 15 residues. The DNA for the CDR3 is TGTGCCAGCAGTTTTCAGGAGGGGATTTTTTCACCCCTCCACTTT. Translating gives CASSFQEGIFSPLHF.

The sample holds a few counts of this clonotype. The chain has TRBV15 and TRBJ2-3, with 15 bases matching TRBD2. J gave up 0 bases and V 5 bases, and 12 bases lay outside the gene matches. The germline V gene has CDR1 LNHNV and CDR2 YYDKDF (reference sequence). The CDR3 sequence is 20 residues long. CDR3 in amino acids: CATSARPGLAGGPSTDTQYF. In DNA form, the CDR3 reads TGTGCCACCAGCGCCAGGCCGGGACTAGCGGGGGGACCGAGCACAGATACGCAGTATTTT.